The 16 T cell receptor beta chains reported below all come from one sample, sequenced in a study of blood T cell repertoires in COVID-19. Only in-frame clones appear in the TCRdb table, and some are missing; sequencing was by immunoSEQ multiplex PCR. The sample records 370,000 or so clones, approximately 77% being singletons. The sample comprised peripheral blood. Receptors were obtained from a human donor with acute or convalescent COVID-19. The donor label of this sample is uncertain.

In this sample, this clone turned up a few times. The rearrangement joins TRBV12-5 to TRBJ1-6, with D hard to call. Deletions cut 4 bases from V and 7 bases from J, with 11 bases between. The CDR3 length is 14 residues. Looked up from germline, CDR1 is LGHNT and CDR2 is FRNRAP. CDR3 sequence: CASGSEGWNSPLHF. The CDR3 bases are TGTGCTAGTGGTTCCGAGGGATGGAATTCACCCCTCCACTTT.

This clone showed up just once. J is TRBJ1-1 and V is TRBV25-1; D might be TRBD1 (5 bases). This CDR3 contains 13 residues. Germline V gene lookup returns CDR1 MGHDK and CDR2 SYGVNS. V lost 5 bases to trimming and J lost 0 bases, with 7 bases between them. The CDR3 DNA reads as TGTGCCAGCAGTCAGGGAATGAACACTGAAGCTTTCTTT. Protein product: CASSQGMNTEAFF. Complete variable domain (other parts from reference TRBV25-1 and TRBJ1-1): EADIYQTPRYLVIGTGKKITLECSQTMGHDKMYWYQQDPGMELHLIHYSYGVNSTEKGDLSSESTVSRIRTEHFPLTLESARPSHTSQYLCASSQGMNTEAFFGQGTRLTVV.

The chain joins TRBV7-6 to TRBJ1-4; a weak D match, TRBD1 (6 bases). The CDR3 covers 16 residues. The V gene's germline CDR1 is SGHVS and CDR2 FNYEAQ. Trimming took off 2 bases at V and 5 bases at J, with 15 bases between the two ends. CDR3 sequence reads: CASSLRVTGTNEKLFF. The CDR3 DNA reads as TGTGCCAGCAGCTTACGAGTGACAGGCACGAATGAAAAACTGTTTTTT.

The chain combines TRBV6-1 with TRBJ2-7, with D unresolved. V was clipped by 2 bases and J by 7 bases, with 6 bases between them. The V gene's germline CDR1 is MNHNS and CDR2 SASEGT. This CDR3 has 11 amino acids. Here the CDR3 reads CASSEFLEQYF. The DNA for the CDR3 is TGTGCCAGCAGTGAATTCCTTGAGCAGTACTTC.

The gene calls are TRBV5-1 and TRBJ2-3; a possible D gene is TRBD2 (6 bases). Germline V gene lookup returns CDR1 SGHRS and CDR2 YFSETQ. The CDR3 is 14 amino acids. The V gene lost 0 bases and the J gene lost 4 bases, with 9 bases spanning the gap. As DNA, the CDR3 is TGCGCCAGCAGCTTGGCCCCGGGAGCAGATACGCAGTATTTT. Amino acid sequence: CASSLAPGADTQYF. Full variable domain (rest looked up from reference TRBV5-1 and TRBJ2-3): KAGVTQTPRYLIKTRGQQVTLSCSPISGHRSVSWYQQTPGQGLQFLFEYFSETQRNKGNFPGRFSGRQFSNSRSEMNVSTLELGDSALYLCASSLAPGADTQYFGPGTRLTVL.

This chain links TRBV5-1 with TRBJ2-1, with D uncertain. This CDR3 is 14 amino acids long. V was shortened by 0 bases and J by 0 bases, with 4 bases between the two germline ends. CDR1 and CDR2 (germline): SGHRS, YFSETQ. CDR3 DNA sequence: TGCGCCAGCAGCTTGGGTAGCTCCTACAATGAGCAGTTCTTC. Its translation: CASSLGSSYNEQFF.

V gene TRBV29-1 combines with J gene TRBJ1-2, with 7 bases identical to TRBD1. Germline values: CDR1 SQVTM, CDR2 ANQGSEA. This CDR3 is built from 11 residues. Trimming at V came to 2 bases and at J to 7 bases, leaving 1 base not matched to a gene. The CDR3: CSVERTGGYTF. In DNA, the CDR3 is TGCAGCGTTGAACGGACAGGTGGCTACACCTTC.

The chain is built from TRBV9 and TRBJ2-3; tentative D call: TRBD2 (6 bases). Germline V lookup: CDR1 SGDLS, CDR2 YYNGEE. V was pared by 0 bases and J by 2 bases, with 13 bases between. The length of the CDR3 is 16 residues. CDR3 nucleotide sequence: TGTGCCAGCAGCGTAGGAGGAGCGGGTATCACAGATACGCAGTATTTT. Amino acids: CASSVGGAGITDTQYF.

This clone came up a few times. Here the CDR3 DNA reads TGTGCCAGCAGTCCGACAGGGGCGGAGAACACCGGGGAGCTGTTTTTT. It translates to CASSPTGAENTGELFF. The chain couples TRBV6-4 to TRBJ2-2; TRBD1 matches at 8 bases. CDR1 is MRHNA, CDR2 SNTAGT, per germline. There are 16 residues in the CDR3. Germline trimming cut 5 bases from V and 1 base from J; bases unmatched to any gene: 6.

V and J are TRBV5-1 and TRBJ2-7, with 8 bases fitting TRBD1. Germline lookup yields CDR1 SGHRS and CDR2 YFSETQ. Losses at the gene ends were 3 bases for V and 4 bases for J; bases not matched to a gene: 3. The CDR3 has 13 amino acids. CDR3 DNA: TGCGCCAGCAGCTATAGACAGGGGTACGAGCAGTACTTC. It codes for CASSYRQGYEQYF.

The V and J genes are TRBV6-1 and TRBJ1-2; D call uncertain. Germline CDR1 and CDR2: MNHNS and SASEGT. CDR3 length: 13 residues. V was cut by 2 bases and J by 4 bases, with 8 bases left in between. CDR3 coding DNA: TGTGCCAGCAGTGAAAGCCCCTTCTATGGCTACACCTTC. Amino acid sequence: CASSESPFYGYTF.

This clone showed up just once. The V call is TRBV19, the J call TRBJ1-3, with no clear D. The CDR3 extends over 14 amino acids. In germline, CDR1 is LNHDA, CDR2 SQIVND (reference sequence). Trimming took off 7 bases at V and 0 bases at J, with 10 bases between the two ends. Here the CDR3 DNA reads TGTGCCAGTAAACAGTTCAACTCTGGAAACACCATATATTTT. Translating it yields CASKQFNSGNTIYF.

The chain has TRBV27 and TRBJ1-2; 10 bases match TRBD1. CDR1 is MNHEY, CDR2 SMNVEV, per germline (reference sequence). V lost 9 bases to trimming and J lost 6 bases; unmatched junction nucleotides: 7. This CDR3 comprises 13 residues. The CDR3 loop reads CASRQGAFDGYTF. Here the CDR3 DNA reads TGTGCCAGTCGACAGGGGGCCTTCGATGGCTACACCTTC.

This chain connects TRBV4-1 to TRBJ1-4; a possible D gene is TRBD1 (6 bases). The germline V gene has CDR1 MGHRA and CDR2 YSYEKL. V was shortened by 1 base and J by 0 bases, with 9 bases between the two germline ends. The CDR3 covers 16 residues. The CDR3 loop is CASSQAAGATNEKLFF. The CDR3 nucleotides are TGCGCCAGCAGCCAAGCGGCAGGGGCAACTAATGAAAAACTGTTTTTT.

This clone turned up a few times. The CDR3 DNA follows: TGTGCCAGCAGTTTATTAGTCTTTAGCAATCAGCCCCAGCATTTT. Translation: CASSLLVFSNQPQHF. V usage is TRBV28 and J usage is TRBJ1-5; D is unclear. This CDR3 region has 15 residues. Germline V gives CDR1 MDHEN, CDR2 SYDVKM. V was shortened by 1 base and J by 0 bases, with 7 bases between the two germline ends.

CDR3 residues: CATSRGQGSPGNTIYF. CDR3 in DNA: TGTGCCACCAGCAGGGGACAGGGCTCCCCTGGAAACACCATATATTTT. The J gene is TRBJ1-3, the V gene TRBV15, with TRBD1 matching 9 bases. There are 16 residues in the CDR3. The J segment lost 2 bases and the V segment lost 3 bases, leaving 5 bases of the junction unmatched. Germline assignment: CDR1 LNHNV and CDR2 YYDKDF (reference sequence).